These T cell receptor beta chains were read from a single sample in a study of T cell responses to AZD1222 COVID-19 vaccine. Sequencing was performed with immunoSEQ multiplex PCR; in TCRdb, only in-frame clones are kept and a portion is missing. The sample carries under 200,000 clones, just over 90% recorded once. The sample was peripheral blood, taken 28 days after the second dose of the MenACWY control vaccine. The receptors derive from an adult who received the MenACWY meningococcal vaccine as a control. The CDR3 runs from the conserved cysteine through the conserved F or W. Fields, in order: CDR3 DNA, CDR3 protein, clone size, D gene, V gene, J gene. D genes are given only for firm matches. Rows give clone size only sometimes, using once, few, many, or a class for an expanded clone.

cdr3_nt: TGTGCCAGCTCACCCCCTAATTCACCCCTCCACTTT
cdr3_aa: CASSPPNSPLHF
clone_size: -
d_call: -
v_call: TRBV18
j_call: TRBJ1-6

cdr3_nt: TGTGCCTGGAGTGTAGGAAGCAATCAGCCCCAGCATTTT
cdr3_aa: CAWSVGSNQPQHF
clone_size: -
d_call: -
v_call: TRBV30
j_call: TRBJ1-5

cdr3_nt: TGTGCCAGCAGCTGGACTAGCCGGGAGACCCAGTACTTC
cdr3_aa: CASSWTSRETQYF
clone_size: -
d_call: TRBD2
v_call: TRBV7-2
j_call: TRBJ2-5

cdr3_nt: TGTGCCAGCAGCCCCCAGACTGGGGGGTTGGCCAAAAACATTCAGTACTTC
cdr3_aa: CASSPQTGGLAKNIQYF
clone_size: -
d_call: -
v_call: TRBV9
j_call: TRBJ2-4

cdr3_nt: TGTGCCAGCAGCGTAGAAGCGCTCTCCTACAATGAGCAGTTCTTC
cdr3_aa: CASSVEALSYNEQFF
clone_size: -
d_call: -
v_call: TRBV9
j_call: TRBJ2-1

cdr3_nt: TGTGCCAGCAGTTACGGCAGGGGGCGGGAGCAGCCCCAGCATTTT
cdr3_aa: CASSYGRGREQPQHF
clone_size: -
d_call: TRBD1
v_call: TRBV2
j_call: TRBJ1-5

cdr3_nt: TGTGCCAGCAGCTCAACGAAAATGGCGGACAGGAACTACGAGCAGTACTTC
cdr3_aa: CASSSTKMADRNYEQYF
clone_size: -
d_call: TRBD1
v_call: TRBV7-9
j_call: TRBJ2-7

cdr3_nt: TGTGCCAGCAGTTACTCGGGGAAGGATGAGCAGTTCTTC
cdr3_aa: CASSYSGKDEQFF
clone_size: -
d_call: -
v_call: TRBV6-5
j_call: TRBJ2-1

cdr3_nt: TGTGCCAGCAGGCCAGCACTAGCGGGAGGTTACAATGAGCAGTTCTTC
cdr3_aa: CASRPALAGGYNEQFF
clone_size: -
d_call: TRBD2
v_call: TRBV7-2
j_call: TRBJ2-1

cdr3_nt: TGCGCCAGCAGTTCGACAGTGAACACCATATATTTT
cdr3_aa: CASSSTVNTIYF
clone_size: -
d_call: -
v_call: TRBV10-2
j_call: TRBJ1-3

cdr3_nt: TGTGCCAGCAGTCGTTGGGACAGGGTGGACGAGCAGTACTTC
cdr3_aa: CASSRWDRVDEQYF
clone_size: -
d_call: TRBD1
v_call: TRBV27
j_call: TRBJ2-7

cdr3_nt: TGTGCCTGGAGTGTTAAGGGTACCGGGGAGCTGTTTTTT
cdr3_aa: CAWSVKGTGELFF
clone_size: -
d_call: -
v_call: TRBV30
j_call: TRBJ2-2

cdr3_nt: TGTGCCAGCAGCTCGACGGGACAGGGAAACGAAAAACTGTTTTTT
cdr3_aa: CASSSTGQGNEKLFF
clone_size: -
d_call: TRBD1
v_call: TRBV7-9
j_call: TRBJ1-4

cdr3_nt: TGCGCCAGCAGCTTTAGAGGGACCCCCGCAGGGGAGCAGTACTTC
cdr3_aa: CASSFRGTPAGEQYF
clone_size: -
d_call: -
v_call: TRBV5-1
j_call: TRBJ2-7

cdr3_nt: TGTGCCAGTAGTTTGGACAGAGACAATGAAAGACTGTTTTTT
cdr3_aa: CASSLDRDNERLFF
clone_size: -
d_call: -
v_call: TRBV19
j_call: TRBJ1-4

cdr3_nt: TGTGCCAGCAGCCAAGCCGGCAGGGGTGATCAGCCCCAGCATTTT
cdr3_aa: CASSQAGRGDQPQHF
clone_size: -
d_call: -
v_call: TRBV4-2
j_call: TRBJ1-5

cdr3_nt: TGTGCCAGCAGCTTCATCTCGGCCTTGGAGACCCAGTACTTC
cdr3_aa: CASSFISALETQYF
clone_size: -
d_call: -
v_call: TRBV11-1
j_call: TRBJ2-5

cdr3_nt: TGTGCCAGCAGCCATCTGACAGGTCCCTCTGGAAACACCATATATTTT
cdr3_aa: CASSHLTGPSGNTIYF
clone_size: -
d_call: -
v_call: TRBV3-1/TRBV3-2
j_call: TRBJ1-3

cdr3_nt: TGTGCCAGCAGCCCCCGGACAGGGGGAACCTATGGCTACACCTTC
cdr3_aa: CASSPRTGGTYGYTF
clone_size: -
d_call: TRBD1
v_call: TRBV7-3
j_call: TRBJ1-2

cdr3_nt: TGTGCCAGCCGGGACCTCACAGATACGCAGTATTTT
cdr3_aa: CASRDLTDTQYF
clone_size: few
d_call: -
v_call: TRBV6-5
j_call: TRBJ2-3

cdr3_nt: TGTGCCAGTAGTATACGGGGAGACTATGGCTACACCTTC
cdr3_aa: CASSIRGDYGYTF
clone_size: -
d_call: -
v_call: TRBV19
j_call: TRBJ1-2

cdr3_nt: TGTGCCAGCAGCTTAGGGGATGGGTACAAACGGCTCGGAAACACCATATATTTT
cdr3_aa: CASSLGDGYKRLGNTIYF
clone_size: once
d_call: -
v_call: TRBV7-9
j_call: TRBJ1-3

cdr3_nt: TGTGCCAGCAGCCCGTCGGGGAGCTCTGGGGCCAACGTCCTGACTTTC
cdr3_aa: CASSPSGSSGANVLTF
clone_size: -
d_call: -
v_call: TRBV7-6
j_call: TRBJ2-6

cdr3_nt: TGTGCCAGCAGTGAAGCGAGGGGTTACTACGAGCAGTACTTC
cdr3_aa: CASSEARGYYEQYF
clone_size: few
d_call: -
v_call: TRBV6-1
j_call: TRBJ2-7

cdr3_nt: TGTGCCAGCAGTTACTTGGCAGGGGACCAGCCCCAGCATTTT
cdr3_aa: CASSYLAGDQPQHF
clone_size: -
d_call: -
v_call: TRBV6-2/TRBV6-3
j_call: TRBJ1-5

cdr3_nt: TGTGCCAGCAGCTCGCGCCGGGACTACGGTTGGGAGCAGTACTTC
cdr3_aa: CASSSRRDYGWEQYF
clone_size: -
d_call: TRBD2
v_call: TRBV7-2
j_call: TRBJ2-7

cdr3_nt: TGTGCCATCAGTGAGTCGGGGCTAGCGGACAATGAGCAGTTCTTC
cdr3_aa: CAISESGLADNEQFF
clone_size: -
d_call: TRBD2
v_call: TRBV10-3
j_call: TRBJ2-1

cdr3_nt: TGTGCCAGCAGTCGGACAGGACCAAATTCACCCCTCCACTTT
cdr3_aa: CASSRTGPNSPLHF
clone_size: -
d_call: TRBD1
v_call: TRBV6-5
j_call: TRBJ1-6

cdr3_nt: TGTGCCAGTAGTTTTGGGCGGGGACTAGCGGGAGGGGGCCCCCAGGTCTTC
cdr3_aa: CASSFGRGLAGGGPQVF
clone_size: -
d_call: TRBD2
v_call: TRBV19
j_call: TRBJ2-1

cdr3_nt: TGTGCCAGCATGAGCAGGGGGCGAGAGGGCTACACCTTC
cdr3_aa: CASMSRGREGYTF
clone_size: -
d_call: TRBD1
v_call: TRBV13
j_call: TRBJ1-2

cdr3_nt: TGTGCCAGCAGTTCTTTCTACGAGCAGTACTTC
cdr3_aa: CASSSFYEQYF
clone_size: -
d_call: -
v_call: TRBV3-1/TRBV3-2
j_call: TRBJ2-7

cdr3_nt: TGTGCCACCAGTCCGGGACAGATAGATGAGCAGTTCTTC
cdr3_aa: CATSPGQIDEQFF
clone_size: -
d_call: TRBD1
v_call: TRBV24-1
j_call: TRBJ2-1

cdr3_nt: TGTGCCAGCAGCTTCCCCGGGACAGGGGGCCACTATGGCTACACCTTC
cdr3_aa: CASSFPGTGGHYGYTF
clone_size: -
d_call: TRBD1
v_call: TRBV7-8
j_call: TRBJ1-2

cdr3_nt: TGTGCCAGCAGCTTACGAGCGACTAGCGCCCTAGAGACCCAGTACTTC
cdr3_aa: CASSLRATSALETQYF
clone_size: -
d_call: TRBD2
v_call: TRBV7-8
j_call: TRBJ2-5

cdr3_nt: TGCGCCAGCAGCCAAGGACAGGACCAAGAGACCCAGTACTTC
cdr3_aa: CASSQGQDQETQYF
clone_size: -
d_call: -
v_call: TRBV4-3
j_call: TRBJ2-5

cdr3_nt: TGTGCCTGGAGTGCGGGTCTATATACTGAAGCTTTCTTT
cdr3_aa: CAWSAGLYTEAFF
clone_size: -
d_call: -
v_call: TRBV30
j_call: TRBJ1-1

cdr3_nt: TGTGCCAGCTCTGCCGCGGGAATTACAGATACGCAGTATTTT
cdr3_aa: CASSAAGITDTQYF
clone_size: once
d_call: -
v_call: TRBV28
j_call: TRBJ2-3

cdr3_nt: TGTGCCAGCAGTCTTAGGGGGTACAACTATGGCTACACCTTC
cdr3_aa: CASSLRGYNYGYTF
clone_size: -
d_call: -
v_call: TRBV5-4
j_call: TRBJ1-2

cdr3_nt: TGTGCCAGCTCACCACTAACTACGGACAGGACCATGAACACTGAAGCTTTCTTT
cdr3_aa: CASSPLTTDRTMNTEAFF
clone_size: -
d_call: TRBD1
v_call: TRBV18
j_call: TRBJ1-1

cdr3_nt: TGCAGCGTGGGGGGGTACACCGGGGAGCTGTTTTTT
cdr3_aa: CSVGGYTGELFF
clone_size: -
d_call: TRBD2
v_call: TRBV29-1
j_call: TRBJ2-2

cdr3_nt: TGTGCCAGCAGCCCCCTTCGGGAGAACACCGGGGAGCTGTTTTTT
cdr3_aa: CASSPLRENTGELFF
clone_size: -
d_call: -
v_call: TRBV9
j_call: TRBJ2-2

cdr3_nt: TGTGCCAGCAGACCCTCGAGGCGCAATCAGCCCCAGCATTTT
cdr3_aa: CASRPSRRNQPQHF
clone_size: -
d_call: -
v_call: TRBV28
j_call: TRBJ1-5

cdr3_nt: TGTGCCGGGGGGAGTGAAGCTTTCTTT
cdr3_aa: CAGGSEAFF
clone_size: -
d_call: -
v_call: TRBV30
j_call: TRBJ1-1

cdr3_nt: TGTGCCTCCCCGGAGGGGGATGGAGGACTGTTTTTT
cdr3_aa: CASPEGDGGLFF
clone_size: -
d_call: -
v_call: TRBV30
j_call: TRBJ1-4

cdr3_nt: TGTGCCAGCAGTTTATCTGGAGGTAGTGGCTACACCTTC
cdr3_aa: CASSLSGGSGYTF
clone_size: -
d_call: -
v_call: TRBV27
j_call: TRBJ1-2

cdr3_nt: TGTGCCAGCAGCCTCCTGGACAGGAGTAATGAAAAACTGTTTTTT
cdr3_aa: CASSLLDRSNEKLFF
clone_size: -
d_call: TRBD1
v_call: TRBV3-1/TRBV3-2
j_call: TRBJ1-4

cdr3_nt: TGTGCCAGCAGTTTCTTAGGTAGCGGGGAGCTGTTTTTT
cdr3_aa: CASSFLGSGELFF
clone_size: -
d_call: -
v_call: TRBV28
j_call: TRBJ2-2

cdr3_nt: TGCAGCGCCCGGGCCAACAAAAATCAGCCCCAGCATTTT
cdr3_aa: CSARANKNQPQHF
clone_size: -
d_call: -
v_call: TRBV29-1
j_call: TRBJ1-5

cdr3_nt: TGTGCCAGCGGCTCCACTGCCCCTCGGGAGCAGTTCTTC
cdr3_aa: CASGSTAPREQFF
clone_size: -
d_call: -
v_call: TRBV27
j_call: TRBJ2-1

cdr3_nt: TGTGCCTGGACCCCGGGACTTTCAACCAATGAGCAGTTCTTC
cdr3_aa: CAWTPGLSTNEQFF
clone_size: many
d_call: -
v_call: TRBV30
j_call: TRBJ2-1

cdr3_nt: TGCAGCGTTGTGGGGGAGGGGAGCTACAATGAGCAGTTCTTC
cdr3_aa: CSVVGEGSYNEQFF
clone_size: -
d_call: TRBD2
v_call: TRBV29-1
j_call: TRBJ2-1

cdr3_nt: TGTGCCAGCAGCTCCACAGGGGTCGGCGGCACTGAAGCTTTCTTT
cdr3_aa: CASSSTGVGGTEAFF
clone_size: few
d_call: TRBD1
v_call: TRBV11-3
j_call: TRBJ1-1

cdr3_nt: TGTGCCAGCAGCGTAGGGGGACTAGCGGGTCCCTACGAGCAGTACTTC
cdr3_aa: CASSVGGLAGPYEQYF
clone_size: -
d_call: TRBD2
v_call: TRBV9
j_call: TRBJ2-7

cdr3_nt: TGTGCCAGCAGTGAATTAGGACAGTACACTGAAGCTTTCTTT
cdr3_aa: CASSELGQYTEAFF
clone_size: -
d_call: -
v_call: TRBV25-1
j_call: TRBJ1-1

cdr3_nt: TGTGCCAGCAGCTTAGGGCCGAACTCTGGAAACACCATATATTTT
cdr3_aa: CASSLGPNSGNTIYF
clone_size: few
d_call: -
v_call: TRBV7-8
j_call: TRBJ1-3